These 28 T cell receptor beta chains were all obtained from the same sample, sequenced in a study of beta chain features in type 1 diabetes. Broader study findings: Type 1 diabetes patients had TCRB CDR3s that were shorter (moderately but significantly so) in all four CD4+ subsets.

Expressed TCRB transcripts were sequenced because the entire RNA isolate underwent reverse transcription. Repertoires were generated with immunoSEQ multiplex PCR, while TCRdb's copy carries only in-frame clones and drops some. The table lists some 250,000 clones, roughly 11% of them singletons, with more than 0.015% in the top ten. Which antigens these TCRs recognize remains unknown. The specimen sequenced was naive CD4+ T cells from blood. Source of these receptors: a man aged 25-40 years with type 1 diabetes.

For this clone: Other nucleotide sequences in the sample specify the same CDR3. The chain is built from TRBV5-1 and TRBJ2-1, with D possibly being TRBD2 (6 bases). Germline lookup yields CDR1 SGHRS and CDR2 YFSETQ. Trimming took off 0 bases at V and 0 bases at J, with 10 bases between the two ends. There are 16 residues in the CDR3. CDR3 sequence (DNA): TGCGCCAGCAGCTTGGTTGCGGGGAGCTCCTACAATGAGCAGTTCTTC. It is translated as CASSLVAGSSYNEQFF.

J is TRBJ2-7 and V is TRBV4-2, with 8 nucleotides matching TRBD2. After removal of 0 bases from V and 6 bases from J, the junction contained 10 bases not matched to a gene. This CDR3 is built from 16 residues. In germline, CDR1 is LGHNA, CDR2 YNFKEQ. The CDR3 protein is CASSQDLRGDLPEQYF. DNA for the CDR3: TGTGCCAGCAGCCAAGATTTGCGGGGGGACCTTCCCGAGCAGTACTTC.

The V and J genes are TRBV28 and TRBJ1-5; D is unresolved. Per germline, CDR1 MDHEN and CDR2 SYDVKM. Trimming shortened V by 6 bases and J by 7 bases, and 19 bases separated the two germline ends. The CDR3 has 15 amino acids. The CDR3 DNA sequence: TGTGCCAGCAGCCCCGGACGTACCTCGGGACAGCCCCAGCATTTT. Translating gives CASSPGRTSGQPQHF.

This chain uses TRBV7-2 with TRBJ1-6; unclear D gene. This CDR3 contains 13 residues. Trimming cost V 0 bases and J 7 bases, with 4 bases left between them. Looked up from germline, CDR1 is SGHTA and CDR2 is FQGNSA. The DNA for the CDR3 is TGTGCCAGCAGCTTAGCGAGGAATTCACCCCTCCACTTT. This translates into CASSLARNSPLHF.

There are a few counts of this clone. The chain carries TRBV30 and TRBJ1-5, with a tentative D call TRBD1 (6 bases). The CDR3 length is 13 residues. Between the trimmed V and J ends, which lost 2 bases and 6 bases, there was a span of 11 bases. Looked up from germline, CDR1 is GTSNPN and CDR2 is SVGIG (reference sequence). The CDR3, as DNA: TGTGCCTGGAGTACAACAGGGTTTCAGCCCCAGCATTTT. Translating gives CAWSTTGFQPQHF.

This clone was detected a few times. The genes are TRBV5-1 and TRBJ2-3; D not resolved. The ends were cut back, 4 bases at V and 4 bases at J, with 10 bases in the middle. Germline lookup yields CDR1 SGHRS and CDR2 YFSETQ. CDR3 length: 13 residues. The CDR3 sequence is CASSPGPSDTQYF. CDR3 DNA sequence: TGCGCCAGCAGCCCGGGTCCTTCAGATACGCAGTATTTT. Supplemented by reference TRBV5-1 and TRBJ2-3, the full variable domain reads KAGVTQTPRYLIKTRGQQVTLSCSPISGHRSVSWYQQTPGQGLQFLFEYFSETQRNKGNFPGRFSGRQFSNSRSEMNVSTLELGDSALYLCASSPGPSDTQYFGPGTRLTVL.

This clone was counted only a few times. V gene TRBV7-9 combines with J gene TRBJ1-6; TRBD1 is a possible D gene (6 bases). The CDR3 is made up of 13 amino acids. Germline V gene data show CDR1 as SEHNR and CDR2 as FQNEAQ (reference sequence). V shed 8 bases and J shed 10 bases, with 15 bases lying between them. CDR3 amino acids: CASGYREGSPLHF. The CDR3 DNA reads TGTGCCAGCGGTTACAGGGAAGGATCACCCCTCCACTTT.

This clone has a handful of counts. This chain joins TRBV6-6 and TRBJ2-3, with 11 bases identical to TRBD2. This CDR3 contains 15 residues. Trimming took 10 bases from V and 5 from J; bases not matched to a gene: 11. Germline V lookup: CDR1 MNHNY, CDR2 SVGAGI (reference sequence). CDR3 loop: CATRATSGALDTQYF. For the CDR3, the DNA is TGTGCCACCCGGGCGACTAGCGGGGCTTTAGATACGCAGTATTTT.

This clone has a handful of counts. Here the CDR3 reads CASLWTGGGTDTQYF. DNA for the CDR3: TGTGCCAGCCTTTGGACAGGGGGCGGCACAGATACGCAGTATTTT. The chain links TRBV7-9 to TRBJ2-3, with 11 nucleotides matching TRBD1. The V segment lost 8 bases and the J segment 1 base; nucleotides outside the gene matches: 5. Germline values: CDR1 SEHNR, CDR2 FQNEAQ (reference sequence). The CDR3 sequence is 15 residues long.

The DNA for the CDR3 is TGTGCCAGCAGCTTGATGGACAGTAATCAGCCCCAGCATTTT. The encoded protein is CASSLMDSNQPQHF. V gene TRBV7-9 combines with J gene TRBJ1-5; D might be TRBD1 (6 bases). CDR3 length equals 14 residues. The germline V and J ends were trimmed by 3 bases and 4 bases, with 10 bases remaining between them. Germline-derived CDR1 and CDR2 are SEHNR and FQNEAQ (reference sequence).

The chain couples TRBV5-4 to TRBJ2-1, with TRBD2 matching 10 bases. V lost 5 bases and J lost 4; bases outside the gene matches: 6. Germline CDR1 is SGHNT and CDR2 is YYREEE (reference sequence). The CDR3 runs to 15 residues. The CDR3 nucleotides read TGTGCCAGCAGTTTAGCGGGGGGCCTTTACAATGAGCAGTTCTTC. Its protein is CASSLAGGLYNEQFF.

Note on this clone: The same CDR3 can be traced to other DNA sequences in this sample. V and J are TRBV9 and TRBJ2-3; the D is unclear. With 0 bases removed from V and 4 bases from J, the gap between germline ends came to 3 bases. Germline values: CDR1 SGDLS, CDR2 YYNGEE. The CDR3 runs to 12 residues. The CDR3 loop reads CASSVAADTQYF. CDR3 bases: TGTGCCAGCAGCGTAGCGGCAGATACGCAGTATTTT. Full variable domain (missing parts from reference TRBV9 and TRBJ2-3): DSGVTQTPKHLITATGQRVTLRCSPRSGDLSVYWYQQSLDQGLQFLIQYYNGEERAKGNILERFSAQQFPDLHSELNLSSLELGDSALYFCASSVAADTQYFGPGTRLTVL.

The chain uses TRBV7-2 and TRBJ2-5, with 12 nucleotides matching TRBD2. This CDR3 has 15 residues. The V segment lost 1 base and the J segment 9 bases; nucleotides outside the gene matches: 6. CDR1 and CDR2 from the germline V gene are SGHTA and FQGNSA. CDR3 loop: CASSLDPSGGDPQYF. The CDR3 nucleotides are TGTGCCAGCAGCTTAGATCCTAGCGGGGGGGATCCCCAGTACTTC.

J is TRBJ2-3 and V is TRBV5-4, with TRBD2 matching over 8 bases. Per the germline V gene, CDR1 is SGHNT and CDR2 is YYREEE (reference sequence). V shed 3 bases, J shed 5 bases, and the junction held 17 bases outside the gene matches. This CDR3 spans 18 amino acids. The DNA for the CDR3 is TGTGCCAGCAGCTCGAGGCGGGGGGCACAACGGGAAAGAGATACGCAGTATTTT. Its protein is CASSSRRGAQRERDTQYF.

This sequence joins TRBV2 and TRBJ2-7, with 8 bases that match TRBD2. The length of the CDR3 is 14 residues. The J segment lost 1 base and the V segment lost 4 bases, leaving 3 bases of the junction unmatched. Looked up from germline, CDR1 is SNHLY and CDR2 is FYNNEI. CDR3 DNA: TGTGCCAGCAGTGTGGGACTAGGTTCCTACGAGCAGTACTTC. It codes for CASSVGLGSYEQYF.

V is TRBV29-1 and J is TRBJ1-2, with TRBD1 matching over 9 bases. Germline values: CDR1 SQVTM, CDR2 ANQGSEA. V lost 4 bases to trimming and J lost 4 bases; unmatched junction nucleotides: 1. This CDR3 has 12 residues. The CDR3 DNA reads TGCAGCGTTGGGGGACAGGGCTATGGCTACACCTTC. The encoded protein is CSVGGQGYGYTF.

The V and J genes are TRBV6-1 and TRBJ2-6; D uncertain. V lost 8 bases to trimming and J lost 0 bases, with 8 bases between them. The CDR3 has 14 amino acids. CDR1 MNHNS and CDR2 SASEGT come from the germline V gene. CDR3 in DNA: TGTGCCAGCTTCCCCGGCTCTGGGGCCAACGTCCTGACTTTC. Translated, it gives CASFPGSGANVLTF.

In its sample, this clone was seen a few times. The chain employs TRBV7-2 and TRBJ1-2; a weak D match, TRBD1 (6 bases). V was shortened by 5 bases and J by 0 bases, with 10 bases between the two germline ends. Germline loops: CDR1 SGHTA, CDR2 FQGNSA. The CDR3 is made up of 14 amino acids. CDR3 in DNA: TGTGCCAGCAGCCCCCGGGACACTAACTATGGCTACACCTTC. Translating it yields CASSPRDTNYGYTF.

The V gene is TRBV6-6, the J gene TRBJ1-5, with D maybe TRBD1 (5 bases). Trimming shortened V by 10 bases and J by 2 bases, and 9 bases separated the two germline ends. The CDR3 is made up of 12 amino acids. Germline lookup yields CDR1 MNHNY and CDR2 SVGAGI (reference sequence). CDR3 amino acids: CATTVGNQPQHF. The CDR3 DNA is TGTGCCACGACAGTGGGCAATCAGCCCCAGCATTTT.

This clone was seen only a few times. This CDR3 reads CARDRGAGELFF. Here the CDR3 DNA reads TGTGCCCGAGATCGGGGGGCCGGGGAGCTGTTTTTT. The J gene is TRBJ2-2, the V gene TRBV30, with 7 bases fitting TRBD2. The CDR3 has 12 amino acids. Germline-derived CDR1 and CDR2 are GTSNPN and SVGIG (reference sequence). J was trimmed by 6 bases and V by 8 bases; bases with no gene match: 6.

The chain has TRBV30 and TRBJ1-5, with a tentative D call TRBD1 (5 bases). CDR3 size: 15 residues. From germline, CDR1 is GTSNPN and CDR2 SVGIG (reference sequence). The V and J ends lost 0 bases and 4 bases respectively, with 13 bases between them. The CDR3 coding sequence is TGTGCCTGGAGTGTACAAAGTGCAGGGAATCAGCCCCAGCATTTT. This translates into CAWSVQSAGNQPQHF.

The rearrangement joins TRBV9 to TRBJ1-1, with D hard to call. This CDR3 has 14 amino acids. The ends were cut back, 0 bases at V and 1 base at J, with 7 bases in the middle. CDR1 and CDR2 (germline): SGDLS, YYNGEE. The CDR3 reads CASSVVGANTEAFF. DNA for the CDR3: TGTGCCAGCAGCGTAGTGGGCGCGAACACTGAAGCTTTCTTT.

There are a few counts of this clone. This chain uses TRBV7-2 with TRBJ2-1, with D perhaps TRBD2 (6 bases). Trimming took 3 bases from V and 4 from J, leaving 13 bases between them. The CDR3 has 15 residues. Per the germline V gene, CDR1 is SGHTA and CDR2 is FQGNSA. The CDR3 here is CASSFTTGLYNEQFF. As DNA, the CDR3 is TGTGCCAGCAGCTTTACAACGGGACTTTACAATGAGCAGTTCTTC.

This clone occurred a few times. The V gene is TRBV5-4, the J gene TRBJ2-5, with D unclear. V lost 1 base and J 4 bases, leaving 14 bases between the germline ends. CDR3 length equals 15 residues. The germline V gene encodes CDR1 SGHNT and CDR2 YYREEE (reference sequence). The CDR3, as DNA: TGTGCCAGCAGCTTGCGGGTCAGCGTAGGAGAGACCCAGTACTTC. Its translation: CASSLRVSVGETQYF.

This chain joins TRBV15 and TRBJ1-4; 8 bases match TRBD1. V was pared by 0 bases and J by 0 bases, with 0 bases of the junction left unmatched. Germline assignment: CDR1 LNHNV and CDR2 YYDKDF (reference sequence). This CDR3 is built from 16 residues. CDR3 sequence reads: CATSREQGATNEKLFF. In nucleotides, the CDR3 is TGTGCCACCAGCAGAGAACAGGGGGCAACTAATGAAAAACTGTTTTTT.

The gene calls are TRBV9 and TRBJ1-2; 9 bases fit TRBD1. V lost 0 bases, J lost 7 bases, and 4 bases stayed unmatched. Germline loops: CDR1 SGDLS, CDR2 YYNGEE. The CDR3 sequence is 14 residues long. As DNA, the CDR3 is TGTGCCAGCAGCGTAGCCACAGGGGGCCCTGGCTACACCTTC. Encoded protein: CASSVATGGPGYTF. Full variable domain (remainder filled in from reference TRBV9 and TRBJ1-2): DSGVTQTPKHLITATGQRVTLRCSPRSGDLSVYWYQQSLDQGLQFLIQYYNGEERAKGNILERFSAQQFPDLHSELNLSSLELGDSALYFCASSVATGGPGYTFGSGTRLTVV.

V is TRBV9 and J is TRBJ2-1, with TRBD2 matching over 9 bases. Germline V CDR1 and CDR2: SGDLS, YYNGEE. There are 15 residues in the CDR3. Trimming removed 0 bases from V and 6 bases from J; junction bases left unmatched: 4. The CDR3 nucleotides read TGTGCCAGCAGCGTAGTGGGGACTAGCCGCAATGAGCAGTTCTTC. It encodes CASSVVGTSRNEQFF.

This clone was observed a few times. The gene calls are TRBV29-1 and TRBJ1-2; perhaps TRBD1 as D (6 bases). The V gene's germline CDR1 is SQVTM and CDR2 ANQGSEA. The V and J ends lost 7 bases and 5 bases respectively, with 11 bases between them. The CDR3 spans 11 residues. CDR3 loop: CSADRQYGYTF. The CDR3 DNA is TGCAGCGCCGACAGGCAGTATGGCTACACCTTC.